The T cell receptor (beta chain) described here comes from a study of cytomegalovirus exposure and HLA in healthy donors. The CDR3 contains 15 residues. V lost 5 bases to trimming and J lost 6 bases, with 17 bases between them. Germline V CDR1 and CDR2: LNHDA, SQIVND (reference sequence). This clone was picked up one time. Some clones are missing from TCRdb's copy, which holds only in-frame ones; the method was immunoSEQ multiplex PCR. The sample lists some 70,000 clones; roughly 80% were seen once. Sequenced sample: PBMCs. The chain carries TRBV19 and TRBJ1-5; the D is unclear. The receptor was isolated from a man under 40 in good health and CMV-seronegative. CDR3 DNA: TGTGCCAGTAGTTACGACTTATCGGGAGGTCAGCCCCAGCATTTT. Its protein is CASSYDLSGGQPQHF.